This is a list of T cell receptor beta chains from one sample in a study of shared clonotypes between healthy human individuals. The assay was immunoSEQ multiplex PCR, and TCRdb's table has in-frame clones only and misses some. The sample holds around 510,000 clones, roughly 79% seen once. Sequences were obtained from PBMCs. The origin of the receptors is a woman aged 40 to 49 in good health. Some clones in this sample may be carry-over from other donors' samples. Each CDR3 is given with its conserved first and last residue. The D gene is left open where the match is weak.

D gene,J gene,CDR3 length,V gene,CDR3 DNA,CDR3 protein
NA,TRBJ2-1,15,TRBV6-1,TGTGCCAGCAGCCCCTTAGGGGGGACTTACAATGAGCAGTTCTTC,CASSPLGGTYNEQFF
NA,TRBJ1-2,14,TRBV19,TGTGCCAGTAGTATAGATACTGAATGGTCTGGCTACACCTTC,CASSIDTEWSGYTF
TRBD2,TRBJ2-5,15,TRBV18,TGTGCCAGCTCACTGACTAGCGGAGCCCAAGAGACCCAGTACTTC,CASSLTSGAQETQYF
NA,TRBJ2-1,13,TRBV7-3,TGTGCCAGCAGCTGGAGGAGGGGGCATGAGCAGTTCTTC,CASSWRRGHEQFF
NA,TRBJ1-2,17,TRBV10-3,TGTGCCATCAGTGAACAGGGCGACCTTCAATCCCCTGATGGCTACACCTTC,CAISEQGDLQSPDGYTF
NA,TRBJ1-3,16,TRBV5-1,TGCGCCAGCAGCTTGGACAGCCCTGGCTCTGGAAACACCATATATTTT,CASSLDSPGSGNTIYF
NA,TRBJ2-7,14,TRBV11-2,TGTGCCAGCAGCTTAGGAGGGGGAGGGTACGAGCAGTACTTC,CASSLGGGGYEQYF
NA,TRBJ2-7,13,TRBV27,TGTGCCAGCAGTTTAAGTAGTGGCTACGAGCAGTACTTC,CASSLSSGYEQYF
TRBD2,TRBJ2-2,16,TRBV7-9,TGTGCCAGCAGCTTCGGGGCTAGCGGATACACCGGGGAGCTGTTTTTT,CASSFGASGYTGELFF
TRBD2,TRBJ2-1,11,TRBV29-1,TGCAGCGACACACTAGCGGGTGAGCAGTTCTTC,CSDTLAGEQFF
TRBD2,TRBJ2-1,17,TRBV18,TGTGCCAGCTCACCATCGGCGACTAGCGGGAGTTACAATGAGCAGTTCTTC,CASSPSATSGSYNEQFF
NA,TRBJ2-5,14,TRBV4-2,TGTGCCAGCAGCCAGGGGAGCGGCCAAGAGACCCAGTACTTC,CASSQGSGQETQYF
NA,TRBJ2-1,13,TRBV7-3,TGTGCCAGCAGCTTAAGCGCCTTCAATGAGCAGTTCTTC,CASSLSAFNEQFF
TRBD1,TRBJ2-7,14,TRBV7-2,TGTGCCAGCAGCTTATCCGGACAGGGGGCGCACCAGTACTTC,CASSLSGQGAHQYF
NA,TRBJ1-5,14,TRBV28,TGTGCCAGCAACACAGATTATAGCAATCAGCCCCAGCATTTT,CASNTDYSNQPQHF
NA,TRBJ1-1,13,TRBV11-2,TGTGCCAGCAGCGATCCAGGATACACTGAAGCTTTCTTT,CASSDPGYTEAFF
NA,TRBJ2-6,15,TRBV9,TGTGCCAGCAGCAACAGTCACTCTGGGGCCAACGTCCTGACTTTC,CASSNSHSGANVLTF
NA,TRBJ1-4,15,TRBV10-3,TGTGCCATCAGTGAGGGGAGAGGAAAGGGTGAAAAACTGTTTTTT,CAISEGRGKGEKLFF